This is a list of T cell receptor beta chains from one sample in a study of cytomegalovirus exposure and HLA in healthy donors. Generated by immunoSEQ multiplex PCR, the TCRdb table keeps only in-frame clones and is missing some. The table lists around 200,000 clones, 82% of them singletons. Specimen: PBMCs. The receptors derive from a middle-aged woman in good health and CMV-seronegative. Each CDR3 is given with its conserved first and last residue. The D gene is left open where the match is weak. Where a row states a size, it is once, few, many or the class of an expanded clone; other rows omit it.

D	V	size	J	DNA	CDR3
NA	TRBV19	NA	TRBJ1-1	TGTGCCAGTAGTGCTCTCGATCCTCGGCGGGCTTTCTTT	CASSALDPRRAFF
NA	TRBV10-3	NA	TRBJ1-4	TGTGCCTCACGGGGAGTCCAGGCTAATGAAAAACTGTTTTTT	CASRGVQANEKLFF
NA	TRBV30	NA	TRBJ1-5	TGTGCCTGGAGCGTAGGGACTAATCAGCCCCAGCATTTT	CAWSVGTNQPQHF
TRBD1	TRBV5-6	NA	TRBJ1-2	TGTGCCAGCAGCCCACAGGGGGCGGGTGGCTACACCTTC	CASSPQGAGGYTF
TRBD1	TRBV27	NA	TRBJ1-2	TGTGCCAGCAGTCTTGGACAGGGAGTTAGCTACACCTTC	CASSLGQGVSYTF
NA	TRBV19	NA	TRBJ1-5	TGTGCCAGTAGTCGGCAGACGGGAGGCAATCAGCCCCAGCATTTT	CASSRQTGGNQPQHF
NA	TRBV19	NA	TRBJ1-3	TGTGCCAGTAGCATTGAGGCGACTGGAAACACCATATATTTT	CASSIEATGNTIYF
NA	TRBV5-6	once	TRBJ1-2	TGTGCCAGCAGCTATTATGCGGGGGGATCCTATGGCTACACCTTC	CASSYYAGGSYGYTF
NA	TRBV2	NA	TRBJ1-1	TGTGCCAGCAGTCCGGGGGGAAAGGCTTTCTTT	CASSPGGKAFF
NA	TRBV30	NA	TRBJ2-7	TGTGCCTGGAGTCAGGGACTGCCAAGCTCCTACGAGCAGTACTTC	CAWSQGLPSSYEQYF
TRBD1	TRBV5-8	NA	TRBJ2-2	TGTGCCAGCAGCTTTGGGGACAGGGGGCAATTGGCGAACGGGGAGCTGTTTTTT	CASSFGDRGQLANGELFF
NA	TRBV27	NA	TRBJ1-1	TGTGCCAGCAGTTTGTCAAACAGTCCGCTTAGGACTGAAGCTTTCTTT	CASSLSNSPLRTEAFF
TRBD2	TRBV4-2	NA	TRBJ2-3	TGTGCCAGCAGCCAAGGGAAACTAGCGGGAGGGCCGATAACAGATACGCAGTATTTT	CASSQGKLAGGPITDTQYF
TRBD2	TRBV9	few	TRBJ2-1	TGTGCCAGCAGCGTAGTGGGGTCGGGAGGGCAAGGTGAGCAGTTCTTC	CASSVVGSGGQGEQFF
TRBD1	TRBV10-1	NA	TRBJ1-5	TGCGCCAGCAGGGGGAGCCCGGGACAGGGACTCCGCAATCAGCCCCAGCATTTT	CASRGSPGQGLRNQPQHF
NA	TRBV5-1	NA	TRBJ2-7	TGCGCCAGCAGCTTGGTGGGGGGAGGCAATCTGGACGAGCAGTACTTC	CASSLVGGGNLDEQYF
TRBD1	TRBV18	NA	TRBJ1-1	TGTGCCAGCTCATTGCGGGACAGTCTAACCAATGAAGCTTTCTTT	CASSLRDSLTNEAFF
NA	TRBV30	NA	TRBJ1-2	TGTGCCTGGAGTCTATTGGCGGGGACCGGCTACACCTTC	CAWSLLAGTGYTF
NA	TRBV7-3	NA	TRBJ2-1	TGTGCCAGCAGCCCTAGCCCTTTGCCAGCCTACAATGAGCAGTTCTTC	CASSPSPLPAYNEQFF
TRBD1	TRBV18	NA	TRBJ2-6	TGTGCCAGCTCACCACAGACAGGGTTTGGGGCCAACGTCCTGACTTTC	CASSPQTGFGANVLTF
NA	TRBV18	NA	TRBJ2-6	TGTGCCAGCTCACCACCCGCGGCCAGGGCAAGCTCTGGGGCCAACGTCCTGACTTTC	CASSPPAARASSGANVLTF
TRBD2	TRBV6-5	NA	TRBJ2-3	TGTGCCAGCAGTTCCGGGACTAGCGGGAGCTGGGATACGCAGTATTTT	CASSSGTSGSWDTQYF
TRBD1	TRBV7-2	NA	TRBJ1-4	TGTGCCAGCAGCTCCGGGACAGGCTGGAATGAAAAACTGTTTTTT	CASSSGTGWNEKLFF
TRBD2	TRBV12-5	NA	TRBJ2-1	TGTGCTAGTGGTTTGGTACTGGGCGGGAGGGCATACAATGAGCAGTTCTTC	CASGLVLGGRAYNEQFF
TRBD2	TRBV28	NA	TRBJ2-7	TGTGCCAGCAGTTTAATAGCGGGCTCCTACGAGCAGTACTTC	CASSLIAGSYEQYF
TRBD2	TRBV6-6	NA	TRBJ2-3	TGTGCCAGCAGCAACACACTAGCGGGAGTAACAGATACGCAGTATTTT	CASSNTLAGVTDTQYF
TRBD1	TRBV28	few	TRBJ1-4	TGTGCCAGCAGTACAAGACAGGGGCCGAATGAAAAACTGTTTTTT	CASSTRQGPNEKLFF
NA	TRBV5-4	NA	TRBJ1-2	TGTGCCAGCAGCTTGGGAGTGTCGGGTGCGGAGGGCTACACCTTC	CASSLGVSGAEGYTF
NA	TRBV7-9	NA	TRBJ1-5	TGTGCCAGCACCCAGGGTGGGAGCAATCAGCCCCAGCATTTT	CASTQGGSNQPQHF
TRBD2	TRBV4-2	NA	TRBJ2-7	TGTGCCAGCAGCCAATCGACTAGCGGCAGCTACGAGCAGTACTTC	CASSQSTSGSYEQYF
NA	TRBV9	NA	TRBJ1-2	TGTGCCAGCAGCGTAGAGGGAGGGGGGTGGCCCTGCTTC	CASSVEGGGWPCF
TRBD1	TRBV6-1	NA	TRBJ1-1	TGTGCCAGCACCAGGACAGGGATCGTTGCTGAAGCTTTCTTT	CASTRTGIVAEAFF
NA	TRBV28	NA	TRBJ2-7	TGTGCCAGCACCCCCCCCACCGGGGTTAGCTCCTACGAGCAGTACTTC	CASTPPTGVSSYEQYF
TRBD1	TRBV6-1	NA	TRBJ1-2	TGTGCCAGTTCCTTTGGAGACAGGGAAGGCTACACCTTC	CASSFGDREGYTF
TRBD1	TRBV7-8	NA	TRBJ1-3	TGTGCCAGCAGCCCGACAGGGGTTAGTGGAAACACCATATATTTT	CASSPTGVSGNTIYF
TRBD1	TRBV27	NA	TRBJ1-1	TGTGCCAGCAGTTCTATGACAGGGGGAATGTTGTACACTGAAGCTTTCTTT	CASSSMTGGMLYTEAFF
NA	TRBV27	NA	TRBJ1-6	TGTGCCAGCAGTCCTAACCCGACAGGCCCGGGCACCGCCAGTTCACCCCTCCACTTT	CASSPNPTGPGTASSPLHF
TRBD1	TRBV27	NA	TRBJ2-7	TGTGCCAGCAGTTGGGACAGGGAGACCTACGAGCAGTACTTC	CASSWDRETYEQYF
TRBD2	TRBV19	NA	TRBJ2-1	TGTGCCAGTAGTATAGGTGGCGCGGGGGGCAATGAGCAGTTCTTC	CASSIGGAGGNEQFF
TRBD2	TRBV7-2	few	TRBJ2-2	TGTGCCAGCAGCACCGGGACTAGCGGGACCGGGGAGCTGTTTTTT	CASSTGTSGTGELFF
NA	TRBV6-5	NA	TRBJ1-1	TGTGCCAGCAGTTATGAGGTGAACACTGAAGCTTTCTTT	CASSYEVNTEAFF
TRBD2	TRBV11-2	NA	TRBJ2-2	TGTGCCAGCAGCTTAGTATTCGGGGGGTTGGCAGGATACACCGGGGAGCTGTTTTTT	CASSLVFGGLAGYTGELFF
NA	TRBV25-1	NA	TRBJ1-4	TGTGCCAGCAGTCAGGCGGGGGGGGGAGAAAAACTGTTTTTT	CASSQAGGGEKLFF
TRBD2	TRBV30	NA	TRBJ2-3	TGTGCCTGGAGTCAGATCGGGGGGACAGATACGCAGTATTTT	CAWSQIGGTDTQYF
NA	TRBV10-3	once	TRBJ2-3	TGTGCCATCAGTGAGATAACAGATACGCAGTATTTT	CAISEITDTQYF
NA	TRBV27	NA	TRBJ1-2	TGCGCCAGCAGTCGGTCTAGACAGTACTATGGCTACACCTTC	CASSRSRQYYGYTF
NA	TRBV18	NA	TRBJ2-7	TGTGCCAGCTCACCCAGGGGAGACGGGCAGTACTTC	CASSPRGDGQYF
TRBD1	TRBV9	once	TRBJ2-7	TGTGCCAGCAGCACCGGGACAGGGGGGTCCTACGAGCAGTACTTC	CASSTGTGGSYEQYF
NA	TRBV28	once	TRBJ1-2	TGTGCCAGCAGTTTACGGGGGTACTATGGCTACACCTTC	CASSLRGYYGYTF
NA	TRBV2	NA	TRBJ1-6	TGTGCCAGCAGTGAAGCGGGTGGCAGGGTAGGGAATTCACCCCTCCACTTT	CASSEAGGRVGNSPLHF
NA	TRBV6-1	NA	TRBJ2-3	TGTGCCAGCAGTGAACCCGGGTCACCTGGTGGAGATACGCAGTATTTT	CASSEPGSPGGDTQYF
NA	TRBV19	NA	TRBJ2-2	TGTGCCAGTAGGGGCAGGAAACCGAACACCGGGGAGCTGTTTTTT	CASRGRKPNTGELFF
NA	TRBV7-2	NA	TRBJ2-2	TGTGCCAGCAGCTTCGTTACCGGGGAGCTGTTTTTT	CASSFVTGELFF
TRBD1	TRBV5-1	NA	TRBJ1-2	TGCGCCAGCAGTTACCCGGGACAGGGGGCCAACTATGGCTACACCTTC	CASSYPGQGANYGYTF
TRBD2	TRBV14	NA	TRBJ2-1	TGTGCCAGCAGCCCCCGGGCGGGGGGTTACAATGAGCAGTTCTTC	CASSPRAGGYNEQFF
NA	TRBV7-3	NA	TRBJ1-1	TGTGCCAGCAGCTTCCGGGGGAAGAGTGCTGAAGCTTTCTTT	CASSFRGKSAEAFF
TRBD2	TRBV12-5	NA	TRBJ2-1	TGTGCTAGTGGGTTAGCGGGAGGGAACAATGAGCAGTTCTTC	CASGLAGGNNEQFF
TRBD2	TRBV5-1	once	TRBJ2-3	TGCGCCAGCAGCTTGACTAGCGGGGCTAGCACAGATACGCAGTATTTT	CASSLTSGASTDTQYF
TRBD2	TRBV10-2	NA	TRBJ2-5	TGCGCCAGCAGTGCCCTAGCGGGAGTTGAGACCCAGTACTTC	CASSALAGVETQYF